The 29 T cell receptor beta chains presented below share a single source sample, sequenced in a study of cytomegalovirus exposure and HLA in healthy donors. PCR employed 60 Vbeta and 13 Jbeta primers. Libraries were prepared by immunoSEQ multiplex PCR; TCRdb keeps only in-frame clonotypes and omits some of them. The profile shows 120,000 or so clones, around 75% of them singletons. The source material was PBMCs. All receptors come from a middle-aged woman in good health and CMV-seropositive.

This rearrangement joins TRBV4-3 to TRBJ1-3; 7 bases are a match to TRBD1. CDR3 length: 16 residues. Germline CDR1 LGHNA, CDR2 YSLEER. V gave up 1 base and J gave up 3 bases; unmatched junction bases: 6. CDR3 region: CASSQVVAGGGNTIYF. The CDR3, as DNA: TGCGCCAGCAGCCAAGTAGTTGCAGGGGGTGGAAACACCATATATTTT.

The gene calls are TRBV7-9 and TRBJ1-1; TRBD1 might be the D (6 bases). Germline CDR1 is SEHNR and CDR2 is FQNEAQ (reference sequence). This CDR3 comprises 16 residues. Trimming left V 5 bases short and J 4 bases short, with 20 bases between. CDR3 loop: CASSHNGGARSTEAFF. The CDR3 DNA is TGTGCCAGCAGCCACAACGGGGGGGCGCGGAGCACTGAAGCTTTCTTT.

J is TRBJ1-5 and V is TRBV19, with 8 bases fitting TRBD1. Trimming cost V 7 bases and J 0 bases; bases outside gene matches: 8. The CDR3 has 16 amino acids. Per germline, CDR1 LNHDA and CDR2 SQIVND (reference sequence). CDR3: CASKDRGRASNQPQHF. The CDR3 DNA follows: TGTGCCAGTAAAGACAGGGGACGAGCTAGCAATCAGCCCCAGCATTTT. The full variable domain, in which reference TRBV19 and TRBJ1-5 provide the parts outside the CDR3, is DGGITQSPKYLFRKEGQNVTLSCEQNLNHDAMYWYRQDPGQGLRLIYYSQIVNDFQKGDIAEGYSVSREKKESFPLTVTSAQKNPTAFYLCASKDRGRASNQPQHFGDGTRLSIL.

This sequence joins TRBV4-3 and TRBJ2-2, with D possibly matching TRBD1 (6 bases). Germline V gene sequence: CDR1 LGHNA, CDR2 YSLEER. CDR3 length equals 17 residues. V shed 3 bases and J shed 1 base, with 15 bases lying between them. The CDR3 coding sequence is TGCGCCAGCAGCCAGGACGGGTCGACAGGGAACACCGGGGAGCTGTTTTTT. It yields the protein CASSQDGSTGNTGELFF.

The rearrangement links TRBV19 to TRBJ1-1; TRBD1 matches at 9 bases. The germline V gene has CDR1 LNHDA and CDR2 SQIVND (reference sequence). With V trimmed by 5 bases and J by 6 bases, 7 bases remained unmatched. The CDR3 contains 14 residues. The CDR3 sequence: CASSPPGQGSEAFF. For the CDR3, the DNA is TGTGCCAGTAGTCCTCCGGGACAGGGCTCTGAAGCTTTCTTT.

This chain connects TRBV11-2 to TRBJ2-1; TRBD2 might be the D (6 bases). The germline gives CDR1 SGHAT, CDR2 FQNNGV. The CDR3 spans 16 residues. Trimming left V 4 bases short and J 4 bases short, with 17 bases between. The CDR3 protein is CASSSSSSEPYNEQFF. CDR3 nucleotides: TGTGCCAGCAGCTCCAGTTCTAGCGAACCATACAATGAGCAGTTCTTC.

The chain joins TRBV30 to TRBJ2-1; 14 positions agree with TRBD2. In germline, CDR1 is GTSNPN, CDR2 SVGIG (reference sequence). Unmatched junction bases numbered 4, after V lost 4 bases and J lost 2 bases. The CDR3 loop spans 16 amino acids. This CDR3 is CAWKKTSGGAYNEQFF. CDR3 nucleotides: TGTGCCTGGAAGAAGACTAGCGGGGGGGCCTACAATGAGCAGTTCTTC.

Details on this clone: Different DNA sequences within this sample yield the same CDR3. The gene calls are TRBV5-4 and TRBJ2-5, with 13 bases fitting TRBD2. CDR3 length equals 13 residues. Looked up from germline, CDR1 is SGHNT and CDR2 is YYREEE (reference sequence). The J segment lost 5 bases and the V segment lost 10 bases, leaving 5 bases of the junction unmatched. CDR3 loop: CAGGLAGVETQYF. CDR3 bases: TGTGCCGGCGGACTAGCGGGGGTGGAGACCCAGTACTTC.

The J gene is TRBJ1-5, the V gene TRBV12-5; TRBD1 is a possible D gene (6 bases). Germline CDR1 is LGHNT and CDR2 is FRNRAP. The V gene lost 1 base and the J gene lost 4 bases, with 11 bases spanning the gap. CDR3 length: 15 amino acids. The DNA of the CDR3 is TGTGCTAGTGGTTTGGGGACAGCGGAGAATCAGCCCCAGCATTTT. Translation gives CASGLGTAENQPQHF.

DNA for the CDR3: TGTGCCAGCAGTTTCCCGCCAGGGACTTTTGGCGAGCAGTACTTC. Translated: CASSFPPGTFGEQYF. The chain has TRBV28 and TRBJ2-7, with D possibly TRBD2 on 6 matching bases. The germline V gene encodes CDR1 MDHEN and CDR2 SYDVKM. The CDR3 runs 15 residues. Trimming removed 3 bases from V and 6 bases from J, with 18 bases in between.

This chain joins TRBV28 and TRBJ2-7; the match to TRBD1 covers 7 bases. Germline V gives CDR1 MDHEN, CDR2 SYDVKM. CDR3 length: 12 residues. Trimming removed 7 bases from V and 5 bases from J; junction bases left unmatched: 5. Written as DNA, the CDR3 is TGTGCCAGCATGGGACAGATCAACGAGCAGTACTTC. This codes for CASMGQINEQYF.

The V gene is TRBV4-1, the J gene TRBJ1-4; 9 bases align to TRBD1. Germline V gene data show CDR1 as MGHRA and CDR2 as YSYEKL. With V trimmed by 5 bases and J by 7 bases, 17 bases remained unmatched. The CDR3 spans 18 residues. CDR3 sequence (DNA): TGCGCCAGCAGCGCGGTAACGGGACAGGGAGTCTTGTCTGAAAAACTGTTTTTT. Protein product: CASSAVTGQGVLSEKLFF.

V usage is TRBV14 and J usage is TRBJ2-1, with 8 bases matching TRBD2. The V gene end was trimmed by 4 bases and the J gene end by 6 bases; junction bases not matched to a gene: 8. Germline V gene sequence: CDR1 SGHDN, CDR2 FVKESK. The CDR3 contains 15 residues. CDR3 region: CASSLLGAGGNEQFF. The CDR3 DNA sequence: TGTGCCAGCAGCCTCTTGGGGGCGGGAGGCAATGAGCAGTTCTTC.

Only a few counts were recorded for this clone. V is TRBV29-1 and J is TRBJ2-1; D is unclear. V was pared by 8 bases and J by 5 bases, with 16 bases between. The CDR3 is 13 residues long. The V gene's germline CDR1 is SQVTM and CDR2 ANQGSEA. This CDR3 is CSFSADTHNEQFF. In DNA, the CDR3 is TGCAGCTTCTCCGCTGACACGCACAATGAGCAGTTCTTC.

This clone was seen more than once but under ten times. The gene calls are TRBV5-8 and TRBJ1-2; 8 bases line up with TRBD1. V was clipped by 2 bases and J by 2 bases; unmatched bases: 8. CDR1 SGHTS and CDR2 YDEGEE come from the germline V gene. CDR3 length equals 16 residues. The CDR3 is CASSLIAPGGNYGYTF. Written as DNA, the CDR3 is TGTGCCAGCAGCTTAATCGCGCCAGGGGGCAACTATGGCTACACCTTC.

The chain links TRBV28 to TRBJ1-2; D is undetermined. The CDR3 is 15 amino acids. V dropped 3 bases and J dropped 2 bases, with 13 bases sitting between them. Germline V CDR1 and CDR2: MDHEN, SYDVKM. The CDR3: CASSLGGTRNYGYTF. CDR3 nucleotides: TGTGCCAGCAGTTTGGGAGGAACCCGAAACTATGGCTACACCTTC.

This clone was seen more than once but under ten times. This chain connects TRBV27 to TRBJ1-1; D uncertain. Trimming cost V 8 bases and J 3 bases, with 13 bases left between them. The CDR3 extends over 13 amino acids. The germline V gene encodes CDR1 MNHEY and CDR2 SMNVEV (reference sequence). This CDR3 reads CASALGVYTEAFF. The CDR3 nucleotides read TGTGCCAGCGCGCTCGGTGTGTACACTGAAGCTTTCTTT.

The genes are TRBV4-2 and TRBJ2-7; 9 nucleotides match TRBD2. CDR3 length: 16 residues. V gave up 0 bases and J gave up 4 bases; unmatched junction bases: 7. In germline, CDR1 is LGHNA, CDR2 YNFKEQ. CDR3 nucleotides: TGTGCCAGCAGCCAAGATCTGGTGCTAGCGGGATACGAGCAGTACTTC. Its translation: CASSQDLVLAGYEQYF.

The chain couples TRBV15 to TRBJ1-5, with D perhaps matching TRBD1 (6 bases). Germline-derived CDR1 and CDR2 are LNHNV and YYDKDF (reference sequence). The CDR3 loop spans 14 amino acids. Trimming stripped 8 bases from V and 3 bases from J, with 14 bases between. The CDR3 protein is CATEDRTDNQPQHF. Written as DNA, the CDR3 is TGTGCCACCGAGGACCGGACAGACAATCAGCCCCAGCATTTT.

J is TRBJ1-4 and V is TRBV5-1; weak D call: TRBD1 (6 bases). CDR1 is SGHRS, CDR2 YFSETQ, per germline. Trimming removed 5 bases at V and 10 bases at J, with 18 bases between. CDR3 length: 14 residues. The CDR3 DNA is TGCGCCAGCAGGGCAGGGGCGAGGGAAGTAAAACTGTTTTTT. Protein: CASRAGAREVKLFF.

V gene TRBV30 combines with J gene TRBJ1-5; 11 bases map to TRBD1. V was clipped by 3 bases and J by 7 bases; unmatched bases: 5. Germline V gene lookup returns CDR1 GTSNPN and CDR2 SVGIG (reference sequence). CDR3 length: 14 amino acids. The CDR3 DNA reads as TGTGCCTGGAGGGGACAGGGGGAGGGACAGCCCCAGCATTTT. Protein product: CAWRGQGEGQPQHF.

The DNA of the CDR3 is TGCAGCGTTGAAGATCCTACGGGGAACGGGGAGCTGTTTTTT. Residues: CSVEDPTGNGELFF. The J gene is TRBJ2-2, the V gene TRBV29-1, with a tentative D call TRBD2 (5 bases). Germline V gene lookup returns CDR1 SQVTM and CDR2 ANQGSEA. This CDR3 contains 14 residues. With 0 bases removed from V and 7 bases from J, the gap between germline ends came to 12 bases.

This clone was seen only once. The rearrangement joins TRBV11-2 to TRBJ2-3; D might be TRBD1 (6 bases). The CDR3 runs 15 residues. The ends were cut back, 5 bases at V and 4 bases at J, with 16 bases in the middle. Germline V lookup: CDR1 SGHAT, CDR2 FQNNGV. The CDR3, as DNA: TGTGCCAGCAGCAAGGGCGCAGGGGCCGCAGATACGCAGTATTTT. It yields the protein CASSKGAGAADTQYF.

This clone has just a few counts. This chain connects TRBV4-2 to TRBJ1-6, with TRBD1 identical over 8 bases. There are 14 residues in the CDR3. Losses at the gene ends were 0 bases for V and 12 bases for J; bases not matched to a gene: 4. CDR1 and CDR2 from the germline V gene are LGHNA and YNFKEQ. The CDR3 DNA follows: TGTGCCAGCAGCCAAGAAGTGGACAGGGTACCCCTCCACTTT. Protein: CASSQEVDRVPLHF.

The gene calls are TRBV6-6 and TRBJ2-5; 7 bases are a match to TRBD2. The CDR3 extends over 13 amino acids. The V and J ends lost 6 bases and 1 base, in that order; junction bases with no gene match: 2. In germline, CDR1 is MNHNY, CDR2 SVGAGI (reference sequence). CDR3 loop: CASSGLGQETQYF. In nucleotides, the CDR3 is TGTGCCAGCAGCGGACTAGGCCAAGAGACCCAGTACTTC.

The gene calls are TRBV5-4 and TRBJ2-1; 8 nucleotides align to TRBD1. This CDR3 contains 15 residues. V shed 4 bases and J 4 bases; nucleotides not matched to a gene: 7. Germline lookup yields CDR1 SGHNT and CDR2 YYREEE (reference sequence). The CDR3 loop reads CASSIRTGPYNEQFF. For the CDR3, the DNA is TGTGCCAGCAGCATACGGACAGGGCCTTACAATGAGCAGTTCTTC.

The J gene is TRBJ2-5, the V gene TRBV6-5, with 7 positions matching TRBD1. This CDR3 contains 16 residues. Unmatched junction bases numbered 10, after V lost 2 bases and J lost 4 bases. Per germline, CDR1 MNHEY and CDR2 SVGAGI. The chain's CDR3 is CASSYPQGVGGETQYF. In nucleotides, the CDR3 is TGTGCCAGCAGTTACCCCCAGGGGGTTGGAGGAGAGACCCAGTACTTC.

The chain combines TRBV6-4 with TRBJ2-1; the match to TRBD2 covers 16 bases. Germline V lookup: CDR1 MRHNA, CDR2 SNTAGT. The ends lost 6 bases at V and 12 bases at J; junction bases unmatched: 14. The CDR3 extends over 17 amino acids. The CDR3 region has the DNA TGTGCCAGCAGCTCCCTAACCGGGACTAGCGGGAGGGCTACGCAGTTCTTC. It translates to CASSSLTGTSGRATQFF.

The genes are TRBV30 and TRBJ2-7; D not certain. Trimming removed 1 base at V and 2 bases at J, with 15 bases between. The germline gives CDR1 GTSNPN, CDR2 SVGIG (reference sequence). This CDR3 comprises 15 residues. CDR3 sequence reads: CAWSGLGLATYEQYF. The CDR3 DNA follows: TGTGCCTGGAGTGGATTAGGATTAGCCACCTACGAGCAGTACTTC.